The 9 T cell receptor beta chains below come from one sample, sequenced in a study of cytomegalovirus exposure and HLA in healthy donors. Some clones are missing from TCRdb's copy, which holds only in-frame ones; the method was immunoSEQ multiplex PCR. The data hold some 61,000 clones, with 97% observed a single time. Sequenced input: PBMCs. All receptors derive from a woman under 30 in good health and CMV-seropositive.

The chain links TRBV19 to TRBJ1-5; 10 bases match TRBD1. V gave up 4 bases and J gave up 0 bases; unmatched junction bases: 9. The CDR3 contains 18 residues. In germline, CDR1 is LNHDA, CDR2 SQIVND (reference sequence). This CDR3 reads CASSTTGGWGVSNQPQHF. CDR3 in DNA: TGTGCCAGTAGTACGACAGGGGGCTGGGGGGTTAGCAATCAGCCCCAGCATTTT.

The V call is TRBV5-1, the J call TRBJ1-2; tentative D call: TRBD1 (6 bases). Germline loops: CDR1 SGHRS, CDR2 YFSETQ. There are 15 residues in the CDR3. Trimming shortened V by 0 bases and J by 6 bases, and 15 bases separated the two germline ends. The CDR3 DNA is TGCGCCAGCAGCTTGGTTGCGAAAACAGGGCATGGCTACACCTTC. Translated, it gives CASSLVAKTGHGYTF.

This chain joins TRBV28 and TRBJ2-1; TRBD1 aligns across 7 bases. V was pared by 8 bases and J by 4 bases, with 17 bases of the junction left unmatched. CDR1 is MDHEN, CDR2 SYDVKM, per germline. The CDR3 consists of 17 residues. The CDR3 is CASHTGEMRHRYNEQFF. The CDR3 DNA reads as TGTGCCAGCCACACAGGGGAAATGAGACACCGATACAATGAGCAGTTCTTC.

This chain joins TRBV5-6 and TRBJ1-1; tentatively, D is TRBD1 (6 bases). The CDR3 runs 15 residues. Trimming removed 4 bases at V and 4 bases at J, with 17 bases between. CDR1 is SGHDT and CDR2 is YYEEEE in the germline V gene. The CDR3 protein is CASSKISGHFTEAFF. CDR3 nucleotide sequence: TGTGCCAGCAGCAAAATATCGGGACATTTCACTGAAGCTTTCTTT.

The chain couples TRBV5-1 to TRBJ1-1; TRBD1 agrees at 9 bases. This CDR3 is built from 16 residues. Germline CDR1 and CDR2: SGHRS and YFSETQ. J gave up 0 bases and V 3 bases, and 6 bases lay outside the gene matches. This CDR3 reads CASSWGDRALNTEAFF. As DNA, the CDR3 is TGCGCCAGCAGCTGGGGGGACAGGGCCTTGAACACTGAAGCTTTCTTT.

This chain uses TRBV2 with TRBJ1-2; TRBD1 aligns across 9 bases. Germline lookup yields CDR1 SNHLY and CDR2 FYNNEI. Trimming cost V 11 bases and J 7 bases; bases outside gene matches: 11. The CDR3 totals 13 residues. The CDR3 region has the DNA TGTGCCTTACCGACAGGGGGTATAGTTGGCTACACCTTC. Translating gives CALPTGGIVGYTF. Supplemented by reference TRBV2 and TRBJ1-2, the full variable domain reads EPEVTQTPSHQVTQMGQEVILRCVPISNHLYFYWYRQILGQKVEFLVSFYNNEISEKSEIFDDQFSVERPDGSNFTLKIRSTKLEDSAMYFCALPTGGIVGYTFGSGTRLTVV.

The CDR3 spells CASSEPTSTDTQYF. CDR3 DNA: TGTGCCAGCAGCGAACCTACTAGCACAGATACGCAGTATTTT. This sequence joins TRBV27 and TRBJ2-3, with no clear D. This CDR3 spans 14 amino acids. The germline V gene has CDR1 MNHEY and CDR2 SMNVEV (reference sequence). V was trimmed by 6 bases and J by 0 bases, leaving 10 bases between them.

The chain has TRBV5-1 and TRBJ1-1, with D maybe TRBD1 (5 bases). CDR3 length: 15 residues. V shed 3 bases and J shed 0 bases, with 12 bases lying between them. Germline CDR1 and CDR2: SGHRS and YFSETQ. This chain's CDR3 is CASSSGTGVNTEAFF. The CDR3 DNA reads TGCGCCAGCAGCTCCGGTACAGGAGTGAACACTGAAGCTTTCTTT.

This chain connects TRBV9 to TRBJ2-1; 7 bases match TRBD2. The CDR3 has 10 residues. From germline, CDR1 is SGDLS and CDR2 YYNGEE. V lost 3 bases, J lost 14 bases, and 2 bases stayed unmatched. The CDR3 DNA sequence: TGTGCCAGCAGCGGGACTAGGAAGTTCTTC. Translation gives CASSGTRKFF.